This record looks at one TCR delta chain sequence and its context. This likely traces to a read error, being one base from a far larger clone. TCRdb redid clone calling on the RT-PCR reads using CATT. The sample consists of some 1,000 delta-chain clones, about 3% of them appearing once. These data are taken from a study of gamma-delta T cells after stem cell transplantation. This receptor was identified in a human donor. It is not recorded whose cells these are; they may come from a transplant donor. Sequenced sample: gamma-delta T cells.

CDR3 nucleotide sequence: TGTGCTCTTGGGGAACCCTCCCCTCCAACCGCAGAAGTACTGGGGGCCCCCCCGGCCACCGATAAACTCATCTTT. Amino acids: CALGEPSPPTAEVLGAPPATDKLIF. The chain has TRDV1 and TRDJ1; 8 bases match TRDD3. J lost 1 base, V lost 1 base, and 32 bases had no gene match. CDR1 is TSWWSYY, CDR2 QGS, per germline. The CDR3 sequence is 25 residues long.